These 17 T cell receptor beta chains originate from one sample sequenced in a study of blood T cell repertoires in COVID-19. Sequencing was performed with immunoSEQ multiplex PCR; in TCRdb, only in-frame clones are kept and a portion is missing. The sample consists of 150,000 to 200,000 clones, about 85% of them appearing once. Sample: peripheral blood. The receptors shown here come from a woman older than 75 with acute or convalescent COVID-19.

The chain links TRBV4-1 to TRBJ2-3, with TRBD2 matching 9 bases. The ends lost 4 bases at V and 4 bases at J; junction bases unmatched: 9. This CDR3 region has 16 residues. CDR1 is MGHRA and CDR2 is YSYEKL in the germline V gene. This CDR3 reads CASSLGGTSYSDTQYF. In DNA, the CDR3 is TGCGCCAGCAGCCTCGGGGGGACTAGCTACTCAGATACGCAGTATTTT.

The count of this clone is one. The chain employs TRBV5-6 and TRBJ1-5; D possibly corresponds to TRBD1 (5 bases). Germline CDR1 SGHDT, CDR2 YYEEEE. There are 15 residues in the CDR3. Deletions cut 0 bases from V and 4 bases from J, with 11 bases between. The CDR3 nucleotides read TGTGCCAGCAGCTTGGCCGTGGGGCGGAATCAGCCCCAGCATTTT. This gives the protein CASSLAVGRNQPQHF.

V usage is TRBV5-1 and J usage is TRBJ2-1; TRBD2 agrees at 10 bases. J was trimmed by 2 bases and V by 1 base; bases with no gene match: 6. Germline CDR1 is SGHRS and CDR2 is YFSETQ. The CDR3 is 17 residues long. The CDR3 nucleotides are TGCGCCAGCAGCTTGACGAGCGGGAGGGCACCCTACAATGAGCAGTTCTTC. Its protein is CASSLTSGRAPYNEQFF.

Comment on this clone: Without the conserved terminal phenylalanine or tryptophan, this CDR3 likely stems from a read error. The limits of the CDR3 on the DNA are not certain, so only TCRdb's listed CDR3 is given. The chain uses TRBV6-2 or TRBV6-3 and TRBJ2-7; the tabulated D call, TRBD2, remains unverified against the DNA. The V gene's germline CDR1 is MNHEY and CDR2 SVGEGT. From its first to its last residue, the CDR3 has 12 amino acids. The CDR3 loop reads CASSLHRDCSSA.

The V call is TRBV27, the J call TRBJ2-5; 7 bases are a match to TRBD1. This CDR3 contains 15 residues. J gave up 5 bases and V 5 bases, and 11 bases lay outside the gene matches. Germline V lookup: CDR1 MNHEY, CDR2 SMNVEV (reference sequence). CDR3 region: CASSLRQGRSETQYF. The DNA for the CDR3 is TGTGCCAGCAGTCTCCGACAGGGAAGGAGTGAGACCCAGTACTTC.

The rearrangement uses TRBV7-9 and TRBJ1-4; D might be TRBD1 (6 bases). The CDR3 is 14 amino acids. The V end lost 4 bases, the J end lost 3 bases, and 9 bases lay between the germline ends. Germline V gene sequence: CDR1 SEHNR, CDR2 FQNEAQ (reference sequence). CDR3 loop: CASSSRQANEKLFF. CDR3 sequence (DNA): TGTGCCAGCAGCTCCCGACAGGCTAATGAAAAACTGTTTTTT.

The CDR3 region has the DNA TGCAGCGTTGGGAGGCCGGGCACTGAAGCTTTCTTT. Translated: CSVGRPGTEAFF. The chain employs TRBV29-1 and TRBJ1-1; D is uncertain. The CDR3 runs to 12 residues. Germline values: CDR1 SQVTM, CDR2 ANQGSEA. V gave up 4 bases and J gave up 4 bases, with 10 bases separating them.

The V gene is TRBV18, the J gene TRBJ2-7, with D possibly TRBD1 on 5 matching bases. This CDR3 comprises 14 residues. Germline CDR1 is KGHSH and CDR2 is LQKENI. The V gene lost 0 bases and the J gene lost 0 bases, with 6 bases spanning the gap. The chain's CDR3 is CASSPPQGSYEQYF. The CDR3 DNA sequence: TGTGCCAGCTCACCACCTCAGGGCTCCTACGAGCAGTACTTC.

CDR3 sequence (DNA): TGTGCCAGCAGCTTCTCGACAGTTAATCAGCCCCAGCATTTT. Encoded protein: CASSFSTVNQPQHF. This chain links TRBV11-2 with TRBJ1-5; possibly TRBD1 for D (5 bases). V dropped 3 bases and J dropped 4 bases, with 10 bases sitting between them. The germline gives CDR1 SGHAT, CDR2 FQNNGV. The length of the CDR3 is 14 residues.

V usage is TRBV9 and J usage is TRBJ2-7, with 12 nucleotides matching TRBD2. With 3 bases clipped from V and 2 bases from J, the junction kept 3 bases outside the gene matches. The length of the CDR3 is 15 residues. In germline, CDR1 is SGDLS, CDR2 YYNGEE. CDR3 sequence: CASSASGRAPYEQYF. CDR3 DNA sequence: TGTGCCAGCAGCGCTAGCGGGAGGGCACCCTACGAGCAGTACTTC.

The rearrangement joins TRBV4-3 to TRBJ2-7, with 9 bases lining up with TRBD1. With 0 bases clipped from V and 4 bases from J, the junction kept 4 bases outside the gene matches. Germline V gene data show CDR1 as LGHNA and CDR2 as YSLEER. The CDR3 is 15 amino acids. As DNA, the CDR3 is TGCGCCAGCAGCCAAGAACAGGGGGCGCGGTACGAGCAGTACTTC. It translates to CASSQEQGARYEQYF.

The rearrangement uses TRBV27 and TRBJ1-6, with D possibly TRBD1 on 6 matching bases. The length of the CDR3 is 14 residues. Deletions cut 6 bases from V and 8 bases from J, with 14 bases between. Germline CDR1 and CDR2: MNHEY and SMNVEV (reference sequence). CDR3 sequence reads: CASRLNRDHSPLHF. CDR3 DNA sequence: TGTGCCAGCAGGCTCAACAGGGACCATTCACCCCTCCACTTT.

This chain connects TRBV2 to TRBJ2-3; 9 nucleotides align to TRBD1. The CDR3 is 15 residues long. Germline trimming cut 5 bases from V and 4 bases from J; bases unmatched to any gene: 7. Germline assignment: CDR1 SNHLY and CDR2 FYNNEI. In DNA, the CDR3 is TGTGCCAGCAGTTCCCGGGACAGGGTGTCAGATACGCAGTATTTT. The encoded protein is CASSSRDRVSDTQYF.

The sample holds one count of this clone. The CDR3 nucleotides are TGCGCCAGCAGCCAAGCGATTGGCAGGCCGACAGATACGCAGTATTTT. Its protein is CASSQAIGRPTDTQYF. The V and J genes are TRBV4-1 and TRBJ2-3; D unresolved. V lost 1 base to trimming and J lost 3 bases, with 14 bases between them. The CDR3 sequence is 16 residues long. Per the germline V gene, CDR1 is MGHRA and CDR2 is YSYEKL.

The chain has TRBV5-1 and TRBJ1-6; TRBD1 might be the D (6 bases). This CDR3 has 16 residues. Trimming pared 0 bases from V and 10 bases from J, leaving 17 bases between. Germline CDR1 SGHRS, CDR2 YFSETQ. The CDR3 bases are TGCGCCAGCAGCTTGGCCGGCGGGGGCTCAAAATCACCCCTCCACTTT. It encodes CASSLAGGGSKSPLHF.

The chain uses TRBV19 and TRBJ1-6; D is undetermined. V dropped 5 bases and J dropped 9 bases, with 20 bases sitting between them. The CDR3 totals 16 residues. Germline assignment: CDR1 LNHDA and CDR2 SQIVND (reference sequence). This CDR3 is CASSLQHPQRISPLHF. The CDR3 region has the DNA TGTGCCAGTAGTCTCCAACATCCTCAAAGAATTTCACCCCTCCACTTT.

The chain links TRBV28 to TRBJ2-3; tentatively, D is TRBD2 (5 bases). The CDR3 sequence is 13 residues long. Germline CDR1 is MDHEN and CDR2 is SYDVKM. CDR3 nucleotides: TGTGCGTCCGGACGGACTAGCACAGATACGCAGTATTTT. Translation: CASGRTSTDTQYF.